This T cell receptor beta chain was found in a study of a mutant IDH1 vaccine in newly diagnosed glioma. Study as a whole: Vaccination followed radiotherapy alone by 4-6 weeks, or accompanied temozolomide cycles. Former treatment meant radiotherapy, temozolomide, or both; the majority had gotten both.

General observations from the study: Any relationship between pseudoprogression and changes in top peripheral T cell clonotypes seemed absent.

The method was immunoSEQ multiplex PCR; TCRdb's version includes in-frame clones alone and lacks a portion of them. The table records around 50,000 clones, 78% of them present only once. Worth noting for this clone: The antigen is not known.

Documented time point: week 5, during vaccination. Vaccination used 300 ug of mutant IDH1 20-mer peptide per dose, with topical imiquimod. Each tumor in the donors was a new WHO grade 3 or 4 astrocytoma, IDH1-mutant and ATRX-lost. The V end lost 1 base, the J end lost 7 bases, and 1 base lay between the germline ends. Germline loops: CDR1 MNHEY, CDR2 SMNVEV (reference sequence). CDR3 size: 11 residues. This specimen consisted of PBMCs, obtained from a glioma patient whose treatment included an IDH1 peptide vaccine. The rearrangement uses TRBV27 and TRBJ2-2, with D unresolved. This TCR was recovered from a man aged 50 to 60 with glioma. The CDR3 loop is CASSLYGELFF. CDR3 sequence (DNA): TGTGCCAGCAGTTTATACGGGGAGCTGTTTTTT.